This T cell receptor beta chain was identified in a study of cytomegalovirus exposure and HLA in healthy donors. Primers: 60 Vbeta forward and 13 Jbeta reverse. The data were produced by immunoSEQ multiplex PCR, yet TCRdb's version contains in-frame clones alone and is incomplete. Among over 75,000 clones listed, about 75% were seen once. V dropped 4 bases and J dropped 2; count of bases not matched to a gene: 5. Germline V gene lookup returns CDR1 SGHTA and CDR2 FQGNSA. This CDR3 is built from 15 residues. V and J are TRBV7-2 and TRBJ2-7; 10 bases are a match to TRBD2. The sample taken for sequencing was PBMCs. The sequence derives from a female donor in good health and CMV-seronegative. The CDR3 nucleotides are TGTGCCAGCAGCTCAGGGACTAGCGTAACCTACGAGCAGTACTTC. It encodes CASSSGTSVTYEQYF.